The 4 T cell receptor beta chains below all came from one sample that was sequenced in a study of vaccination and CD4 T cells after COVID-19. These receptors have no identified antigens. The sample's treatment: approximately nine-day PBMC culture with coronavirus spike peptide pools or control peptides (ViraFEST assay). Cultured CD4+ T cells had their DNA profiled by the Oncomine TCR Beta short-read assay. TCRdb ran MiXCR on the PCR reads and lists one entry per CDR3 protein. The sample shows around 25,000 distinct CDR3 sequences, roughly 45% of them seen only once. The sample was CD4+ T cells from blood, cultured in vitro. These TCRs come from a human donor who had recovered from COVID-19.

The chain joins TRBV7-6 to TRBJ2-2, with a tentative D call TRBD2 (5 bases). Germline values: CDR1 SGHVS, CDR2 FNYEAQ. V shed 8 bases and J shed 10 bases, with 11 bases lying between them. The CDR3 has 11 residues. CDR3 in amino acids: CASSSREELFF. CDR3 sequence (DNA): TGTGCCAGCTCCTCTCGGGAGGAGCTGTTTTTT.

Regarding this clonotype: An end of the junction does not agree with germline; a read error may underlie this. The chain uses TRBV7-7 and TRBJ2-1, with 8 bases matching TRBD1. The germline gives CDR1 SSHAT, CDR2 FNYEAQ (reference sequence). The CDR3 extends over 14 amino acids. The CDR3 region is CASSLADRADEQFF. In DNA form, the CDR3 reads TGTGCTAGCAGCTTAGCGGACAGGGCGGATGAGCAGTTCTTC.

This clonotype was counted a few times. The V and J genes are TRBV27 and TRBJ1-5; 7 nucleotides agree with TRBD1. CDR1 MNHEY and CDR2 SMNVEV come from the germline V gene (reference sequence). Trimming removed 5 bases from V and 6 bases from J; junction bases left unmatched: 7. The CDR3 spans 14 residues. The CDR3 nucleotides are TGTGCCAGCAGTCCGACAGGGTATCGTCAGCCCCAGCATTTT. This gives the protein CASSPTGYRQPQHF.

Only a few counts were recorded for this clonotype. The rearrangement joins TRBV7-6 to TRBJ2-2; D remains unclear. With 5 bases removed from V and 7 bases from J, the gap between germline ends came to 17 bases. This CDR3 region has 15 residues. Germline V gene data show CDR1 as SGHVS and CDR2 as FNYEAQ. DNA of the CDR3: TGTGCCAGCAGCCCGCAACTGTGGCAGGTCGGGGAGCTGTTTTTT. The encoded protein is CASSPQLWQVGELFF.